This T cell receptor (beta chain) was documented in a study of blood T cell repertoires in COVID-19. Source study methods: Amplification of reference gene primers was used by the study to estimate nucleated cell counts. Assay used: immunoSEQ multiplex PCR; TCRdb lists only in-frame clones, some missing. V and J calls and clone size are those listed in that table; D and trimming were worked out from the DNA. This sample has approximately 90,000 clones, with about 85% found just once. Trimming shortened V by 4 bases and J by 1 base, and 17 bases separated the two germline ends. The CDR3 runs 17 residues. CDR1 and CDR2 (germline): LGHNA, YSLEER.

The origin of this receptor is a human donor in a cohort sampled during active COVID-19. The rearrangement joins TRBV4-3 to TRBJ2-1; a weak D match, TRBD2 (5 bases). Sequencing was performed on peripheral blood. CDR3 amino acids: CASSPRRLGLSYNEQFF. The CDR3 DNA is TGCGCCAGCAGCCCTCGGAGGCTTGGATTATCCTACAATGAGCAGTTCTTC.